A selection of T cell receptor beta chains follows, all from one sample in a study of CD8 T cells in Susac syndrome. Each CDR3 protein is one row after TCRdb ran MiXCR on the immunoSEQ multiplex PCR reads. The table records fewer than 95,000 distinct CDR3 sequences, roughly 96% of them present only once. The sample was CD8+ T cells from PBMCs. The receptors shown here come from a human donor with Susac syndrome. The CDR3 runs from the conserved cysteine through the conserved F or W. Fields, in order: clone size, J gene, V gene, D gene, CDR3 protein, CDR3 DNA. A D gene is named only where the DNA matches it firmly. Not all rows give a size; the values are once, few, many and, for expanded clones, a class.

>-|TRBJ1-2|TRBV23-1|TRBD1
CASSQSINTDRGHYGYTF
TGCGCCAGCAGTCAATCCATTAATACTGACAGGGGCCACTATGGCTACACCTTC
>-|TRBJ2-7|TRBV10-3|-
CAISERQGLYEQYF
TGTGCCATCAGTGAGAGGCAGGGGCTCTACGAGCAGTACTTC
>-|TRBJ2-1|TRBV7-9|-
CASSLMTEYNEQFF
TGTGCCAGCAGCCTAATGACAGAGTACAATGAGCAGTTCTTC
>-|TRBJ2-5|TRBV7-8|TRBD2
CASSLVPGSGGTQETQYF
TGTGCCAGCAGCTTAGTGCCGGGTAGCGGGGGGACCCAAGAGACCCAGTACTTC
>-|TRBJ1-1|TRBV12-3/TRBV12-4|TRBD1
CASSRTGTGVTEAFF
TGTGCCAGCAGCCGAACGGGGACAGGGGTCACTGAAGCTTTCTTT
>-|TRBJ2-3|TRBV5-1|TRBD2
CASSSLSGGTTDTQYF
TGCGCCAGCAGCTCGTTATCGGGGGGTACCACAGATACGCAGTATTTT
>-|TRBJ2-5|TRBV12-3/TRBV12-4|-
CASSPARETGTQYF
TGTGCCAGCAGTCCGGCACGGGAGACAGGGACCCAGTACTTC
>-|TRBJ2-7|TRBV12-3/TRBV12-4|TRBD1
CASSRPGQDVSYEQYF
TGTGCCAGCAGCCGACCCGGACAGGATGTCTCCTACGAGCAGTACTTC
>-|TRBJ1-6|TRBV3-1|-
CASSRSDNSPLHF
TGTGCCAGCAGCCGGTCGGATAATTCACCCCTCCACTTT
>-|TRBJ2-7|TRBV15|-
CATSRRRDNSYEQYF
TGTGCCACCAGCAGACGCCGGGACAACTCCTACGAGCAGTACTTC
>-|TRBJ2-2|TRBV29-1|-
CSVIGAGPTGELFF
TGCAGCGTTATAGGGGCGGGGCCCACCGGGGAGCTGTTTTTT
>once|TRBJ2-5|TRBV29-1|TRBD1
CSVERTGEPETQYF
TGCAGCGTTGAGAGGACAGGGGAGCCCGAGACCCAGTACTTC
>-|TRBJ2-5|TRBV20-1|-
CSARQTRQETQYF
TGCAGTGCTAGACAGACTAGACAAGAGACCCAGTACTTC
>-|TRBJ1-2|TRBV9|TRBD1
CASSVVGQGQGGYTF
TGTGCCAGCAGCGTAGTGGGACAGGGACAAGGGGGCTACACCTTC
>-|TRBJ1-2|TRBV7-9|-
CASSSPQGGKGYTF
TGTGCCAGCAGCTCACCACAGGGCGGGAAAGGCTACACCTTC
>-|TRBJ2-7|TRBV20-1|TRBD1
CSAWPGQGQEQYF
TGCAGTGCCTGGCCGGGACAGGGTCAAGAGCAGTACTTC
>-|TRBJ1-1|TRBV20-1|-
CSARDHGLETEAFF
TGCAGTGCTAGAGATCACGGTCTTGAGACTGAAGCTTTCTTT
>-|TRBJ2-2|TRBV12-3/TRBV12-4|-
CASSYDRRAGELFF
TGTGCCAGCAGTTACGACAGGAGAGCCGGGGAGCTGTTTTTT
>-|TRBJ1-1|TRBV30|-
CAWSTGWGIEAFF
TGTGCCTGGAGTACGGGATGGGGGATTGAAGCTTTCTTT
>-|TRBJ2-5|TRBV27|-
CASKDGGRETQYF
TGTGCCAGCAAGGACGGGGGGCGTGAGACCCAGTACTTC
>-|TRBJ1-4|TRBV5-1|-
CASSLEAGEEKLFF
TGCGCCAGCAGCTTGGAGGCAGGGGAGGAAAAACTGTTTTTT
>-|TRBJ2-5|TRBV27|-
CASSAHQETQYF
TGTGCCAGCAGTGCCCACCAAGAGACCCAGTACTTC
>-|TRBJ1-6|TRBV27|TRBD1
CASSLFGTGENNSPLHF
TGTGCCAGCAGTTTATTTGGGACAGGAGAAAATAATTCACCCCTCCACTTT
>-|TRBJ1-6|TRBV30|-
CAWLEDGESGSPLHF
TGTGCCTGGCTGGAGGACGGGGAGTCAGGTTCACCCCTCCACTTT
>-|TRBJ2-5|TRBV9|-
CASSSEGLAQETQYF
TGTGCCAGCAGCTCGGAGGGCCTAGCCCAAGAGACCCAGTACTTC
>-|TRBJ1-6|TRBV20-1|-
CSARERQAYNSPLHF
TGCAGTGCTAGAGAAAGACAGGCCTATAATTCACCCCTCCACTTT
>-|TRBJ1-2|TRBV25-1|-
CASSEAGRPWCTF
TGTGCCAGCAGTGAAGCCGGCCGGCCATGGTGCACCTTC
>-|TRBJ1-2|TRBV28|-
CASSTWTASTNYGYTF
TGTGCCAGCAGTACATGGACAGCGAGTACTAACTATGGCTACACCTTC
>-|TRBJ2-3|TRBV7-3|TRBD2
CASSLAGGSDTQYF
TGTGCCAGCAGCCTAGCGGGGGGTTCAGATACGCAGTATTTT
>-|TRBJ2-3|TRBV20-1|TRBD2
CSASDFGRGSTDTQYF
TGCAGTGCTAGCGACTTCGGGAGGGGATCCACAGATACGCAGTATTTT